The clone carrying this T cell receptor (beta chain) was picked up many times. As yet, its antigen is unknown. In TCRdb, the 5' RACE reads were re-called with MiXCR into one record per CDR3 protein. The top ten clones hold more than 0.75% of a sample with around 680,000 distinct CDR3 sequences, about 9.4% of them seen once. This specimen comes from a study of identical twins. Notes on the study in general: Interpretation of the results relied on cross-sectional statistical analysis and not on following the same donors.

There were only healthy Caucasians among the donors. This CDR3 is 16 amino acids long. The V and J ends lost 2 bases and 10 bases respectively, with 21 bases between them. The sample was also reused in another study, on yellow fever vaccine responses in identical twins.

This chain connects TRBV12-3 or TRBV12-4 to TRBJ2-4, with D maybe TRBD2 (5 bases). This receptor was identified in a young woman in good health. Specimen: PBMCs. The CDR3 DNA reads TGTGCCAGCAGTTTATCCGTTGAGGGCCTTGGCTGTATTCAGTACTTC. It encodes CASSLSVEGLGCIQYF.